The 13 T cell receptor beta chains reported below all come from one sample, sequenced in a study of T-cell memory formation after mild COVID-19. TCRdb itself ran the 5' RACE reads through MiXCR, one entry per CDR3 protein. The sample comprises roughly 510,000 distinct CDR3 sequences, 15% to 20% of which are singletons, and about 8.1% rests with the top ten. The sample taken for sequencing was PBMCs or a T cell subset sorted from them (not recorded which). All receptors derive from an adult woman who had mild COVID-19 (a few samples of this study predate the infection). Cell type and time point are not known.

The rearrangement links TRBV20-1 to TRBJ1-2; D gene unclear. Deletions cut 3 bases from V and 7 bases from J, with 15 bases between. The CDR3 is made up of 13 amino acids. Germline V gives CDR1 DFQATT, CDR2 SNEGSKA (reference sequence). The CDR3 protein is CSASHPGSFGYTF. The DNA for the CDR3 is TGCAGTGCTAGCCACCCGGGGAGTTTTGGCTACACCTTC.

This clonotype showed up just a few times. The rearrangement uses TRBV6-5 and TRBJ1-1; 7 bases are a match to TRBD1. Germline loops: CDR1 MNHEY, CDR2 SVGAGI. The CDR3 sequence is 15 residues long. V was clipped by 6 bases and J by 7 bases; unmatched bases: 14. The CDR3: CASSRQGGRTNEAFF. In DNA, the CDR3 is TGTGCCAGCAGCCGACAGGGCGGACGTACCAATGAAGCTTTCTTT.

This chain uses TRBV18 with TRBJ2-7, with D perhaps TRBD1 (6 bases). Trimming cost V 5 bases and J 3 bases, with 17 bases left between them. The germline CDR1 and CDR2 sequences are KGHSH and LQKENI. There are 15 residues in the CDR3. CDR3 nucleotide sequence: TGTGCCAGCTCATCGTATCCCATGGACAGCTACGAGCAGTACTTC. This codes for CASSSYPMDSYEQYF.

The rearrangement uses TRBV9 and TRBJ2-5; unclear D gene. The V gene's germline CDR1 is SGDLS and CDR2 YYNGEE. The CDR3 runs to 14 residues. Trimming cost V 0 bases and J 1 base, with 7 bases left between them. In nucleotides, the CDR3 is TGTGCCAGCAGCGTAGCGGTGGCCCAAGAGACCCAGTACTTC. This translates into CASSVAVAQETQYF.

The rearrangement links TRBV4-3 to TRBJ2-2; 7 positions match TRBD1. Germline CDR1 LGHNA, CDR2 YSLEER. The ends lost 0 bases at V and 5 bases at J; junction bases unmatched: 15. This CDR3 has 19 residues. CDR3 residues: CASSQDQPFDRVRTGELFF. In DNA form, the CDR3 reads TGCGCCAGCAGCCAAGATCAGCCCTTCGACAGGGTCAGGACCGGGGAGCTGTTTTTT.

This clonotype was detected ten times or more. The genes are TRBV3-1 and TRBJ1-1; possible D gene TRBD1, 5 bases. The CDR3 spans 14 residues. The V gene's germline CDR1 is LGHDT and CDR2 YNNKEL (reference sequence). Trimming pared 1 base from V and 5 bases from J, leaving 11 bases between. The CDR3 coding sequence is TGTGCCAGCAGCCAAGCCGGGGGGGGGACTGAAGCTTTCTTT. Its translation: CASSQAGGGTEAFF.

Only a few counts were recorded for this clonotype. This chain connects TRBV12-3 or TRBV12-4 to TRBJ1-2, with a possible D match to TRBD1 (5 bases). This CDR3 comprises 15 residues. Trimming cost V 10 bases and J 4 bases, with 22 bases left between them. The CDR3 DNA reads as TGTGCCACCGACCGTGTGGGGCTGGGCACCTATGGCTACACCTTC. Translation gives CATDRVGLGTYGYTF.

This clonotype was seen a few times. This chain joins TRBV2 and TRBJ2-7; 7 nucleotides line up with TRBD1. The V gene's germline CDR1 is SNHLY and CDR2 FYNNEI. J was trimmed by 1 base and V by 3 bases; bases with no gene match: 6. CDR3 size: 15 residues. The CDR3 region is CASSELTTGSYEQYF. The CDR3 coding sequence is TGTGCCAGCAGTGAGCTAACGACAGGGTCCTACGAGCAGTACTTC.

This clonotype was seen more than once but under ten times. This rearrangement joins TRBV5-5 to TRBJ2-7; the D is unclear. V dropped 0 bases and J dropped 6 bases, with 13 bases sitting between them. The CDR3 sequence is 14 residues long. Per germline, CDR1 SGHKS and CDR2 YYEKEE (reference sequence). The CDR3 protein is CASSLDLRVGEQYF. In DNA, the CDR3 is TGTGCCAGCAGCTTGGACCTCCGAGTAGGCGAGCAGTACTTC.

The chain joins TRBV7-8 to TRBJ2-5, with 8 bases identical to TRBD1. Germline values: CDR1 SGHVS, CDR2 FQNEAQ. The CDR3 is made up of 16 amino acids. The V gene end was trimmed by 5 bases and the J gene end by 4 bases; junction bases not matched to a gene: 12. CDR3 in amino acids: CASSQSRGLWGETQYF. CDR3 bases: TGTGCCAGCAGCCAATCCAGGGGGCTTTGGGGAGAGACCCAGTACTTC.

This clonotype was observed a few times. The chain recombines TRBV7-3 with TRBJ1-5; D call uncertain. This CDR3 has 13 residues. With 0 bases removed from V and 6 bases from J, the gap between germline ends came to 6 bases. From germline, CDR1 is SGHTA and CDR2 FQGTGA. Written as DNA, the CDR3 is TGTGCCAGCAGCTTAACCCCGCTTCAGCCCCAGCATTTT. Translation: CASSLTPLQPQHF.

This clonotype has a handful of counts. This chain uses TRBV30 with TRBJ2-1; TRBD2 matches at 11 bases. V was pared by 1 base and J by 6 bases, with 5 bases of the junction left unmatched. Germline V gene lookup returns CDR1 GTSNPN and CDR2 SVGIG (reference sequence). This CDR3 is 15 amino acids long. This CDR3 reads CAWSGRLAGRNEQFF. CDR3 in DNA: TGTGCCTGGAGTGGCAGACTAGCGGGACGCAATGAGCAGTTCTTC.

This clonotype turned up a few times. The gene calls are TRBV27 and TRBJ2-1, with D perhaps TRBD1 (6 bases). V was cut by 2 bases and J by 0 bases, with 20 bases left in between. The CDR3 has 19 residues. Per the germline V gene, CDR1 is MNHEY and CDR2 is SMNVEV (reference sequence). CDR3 region: CASSLGPYPGTRSYNEQFF. CDR3 DNA sequence: TGTGCCAGCAGTTTAGGCCCCTACCCCGGGACACGCTCCTACAATGAGCAGTTCTTC.